The present entry profiles one T cell receptor (beta chain) with its context. Its antigen is unidentified. Some clones are missing from TCRdb's copy, which holds only in-frame ones; the method was immunoSEQ multiplex PCR. The data contain roughly 400,000 clones, roughly 96% of them singletons. The data are from a study of shared clonotypes between healthy human individuals. Study information: CD4 naive and CD4 memory each took three plates per donor, while CD8 naive took two and CD8 memory one. Whole-study results and caveats: It was the non-shared clonotypes that had lower generation probabilities than clonotypes shared by all four donors.

Adults of Caucasian background living in Nashville, Tennessee made up all donors. CD8 memory was a combination of CD45RO+ cells and CCR7-negative CD45RA+ TemRA cells. In germline, CDR1 is SGHVS, CDR2 FQNEAQ. Trimming removed 3 bases from V and 5 bases from J, with 13 bases in between. CDR3 length equals 14 residues. Material: memory CD8+ T cells sorted from blood. Subset meaning: CD45RO+ cells pooled with CCR7-negative TemRA cells. This chain links TRBV7-8 with TRBJ2-5; the D gene is possibly TRBD2 (6 bases). The clonotype was recovered from a man younger than 45 in good health. The CDR3 DNA follows: TGTGCCAGCAGCTTCGGAGGGACCGGGGAGACCCAGTACTTC. It yields the protein CASSFGGTGETQYF.